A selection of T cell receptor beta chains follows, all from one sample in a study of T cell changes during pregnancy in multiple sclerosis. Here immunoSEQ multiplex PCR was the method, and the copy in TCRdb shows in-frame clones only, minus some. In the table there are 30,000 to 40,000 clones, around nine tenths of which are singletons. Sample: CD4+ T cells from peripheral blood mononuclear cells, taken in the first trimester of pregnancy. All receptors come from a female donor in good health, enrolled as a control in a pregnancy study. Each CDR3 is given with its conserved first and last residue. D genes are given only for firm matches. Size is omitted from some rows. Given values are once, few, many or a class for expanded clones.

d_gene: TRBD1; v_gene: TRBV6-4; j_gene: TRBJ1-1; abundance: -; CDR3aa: CASSDTDRGTEAFF; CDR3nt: TGTGCCAGCAGTGACACGGACAGGGGAACTGAAGCTTTCTTT
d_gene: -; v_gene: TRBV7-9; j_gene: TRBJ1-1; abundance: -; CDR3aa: CASSLGQSNTEAFF; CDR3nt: TGTGCCAGCAGCCTGGGACAATCGAACACTGAAGCTTTCTTT
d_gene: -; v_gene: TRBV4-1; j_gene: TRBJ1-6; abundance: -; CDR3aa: CASSQEGAGVSYNSPLHF; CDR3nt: TGCGCCAGCAGCCAAGAGGGGGCAGGGGTCTCCTATAATTCACCCCTCCACTTT
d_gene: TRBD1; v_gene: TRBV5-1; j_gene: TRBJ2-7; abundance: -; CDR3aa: CASSSTTGGREQYF; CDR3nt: TGCGCCAGCAGCTCGACAACAGGGGGCCGCGAGCAGTACTTC
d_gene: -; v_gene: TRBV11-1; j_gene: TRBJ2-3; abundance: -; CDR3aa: CASSPRRGGDTQYF; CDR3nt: TGTGCCAGCAGCCCCCGGAGGGGTGGGGATACGCAGTATTTT
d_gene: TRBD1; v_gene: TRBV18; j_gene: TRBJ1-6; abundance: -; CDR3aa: CASSPSTGGNSPLHF; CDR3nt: TGTGCCAGCTCACCATCGACAGGGGGCAATTCACCCCTCCACTTT
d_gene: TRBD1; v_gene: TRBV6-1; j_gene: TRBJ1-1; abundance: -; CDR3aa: CASSPTGALNTEAFF; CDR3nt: TGTGCCAGCAGTCCAACAGGGGCCTTAAACACTGAAGCTTTCTTT
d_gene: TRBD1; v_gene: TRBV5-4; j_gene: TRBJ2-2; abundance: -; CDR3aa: CASSLGRQGNMGELFF; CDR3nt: TGTGCCAGCAGCTTGGGGAGACAGGGAAATATGGGGGAGCTGTTTTTT
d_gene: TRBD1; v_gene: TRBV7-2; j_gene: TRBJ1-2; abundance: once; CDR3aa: CASSRQGAPGGYGYTF; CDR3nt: TGTGCCAGCAGCCGACAGGGGGCCCCCGGGGGCTATGGCTACACCTTC
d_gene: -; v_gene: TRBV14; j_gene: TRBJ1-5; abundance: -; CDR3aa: CASSQAGDQPQHF; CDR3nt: TGTGCCAGCAGCCAAGCGGGGGATCAGCCCCAGCATTTT
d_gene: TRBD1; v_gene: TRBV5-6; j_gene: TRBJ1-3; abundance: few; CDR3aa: CASSFDRASGNTIYF; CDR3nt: TGTGCCAGCAGCTTCGACAGGGCCTCTGGAAACACCATATATTTT
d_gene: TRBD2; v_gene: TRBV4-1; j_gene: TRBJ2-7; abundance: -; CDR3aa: CASSQRLAGVYEQYF; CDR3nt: TGCGCCAGCAGCCAGAGGCTAGCGGGGGTCTACGAGCAGTACTTC
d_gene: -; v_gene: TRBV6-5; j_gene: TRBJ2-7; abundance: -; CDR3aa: CASSYKFPLGNYEQYF; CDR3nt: TGTGCCAGCAGTTACAAATTCCCTCTTGGCAACTACGAGCAGTACTTC
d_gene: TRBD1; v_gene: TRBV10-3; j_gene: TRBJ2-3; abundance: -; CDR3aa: CAISESPGQGPYF; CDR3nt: TGTGCCATCAGTGAGTCTCCGGGACAGGGGCCGTATTTT
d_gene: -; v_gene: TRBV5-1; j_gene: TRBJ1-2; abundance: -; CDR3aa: CASSLEGASYGYTF; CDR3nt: TGCGCCAGCAGCTTGGAAGGGGCGAGCTATGGCTACACCTTC
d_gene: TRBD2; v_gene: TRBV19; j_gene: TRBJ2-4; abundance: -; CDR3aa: CASSIAGGLARNIQYF; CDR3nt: TGTGCCAGTAGTATAGCCGGGGGACTAGCGAGGAACATTCAGTACTTC
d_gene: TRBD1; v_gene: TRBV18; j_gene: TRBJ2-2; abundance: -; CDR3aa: CASSPPDRGSGGELFF; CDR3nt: TGTGCCAGCTCACCCCCGGACAGGGGAAGTGGCGGGGAGCTGTTTTTT
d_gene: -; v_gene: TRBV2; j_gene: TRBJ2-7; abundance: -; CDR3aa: CASSDGQRYEQYF; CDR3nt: TGTGCCAGCAGTGATGGCCAAAGATACGAGCAGTACTTC
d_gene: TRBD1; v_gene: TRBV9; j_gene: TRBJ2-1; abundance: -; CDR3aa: CASSVSGTGGQGEQFF; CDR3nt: TGTGCCAGCAGCGTTTCCGGGACAGGGGGTCAAGGTGAGCAGTTCTTC
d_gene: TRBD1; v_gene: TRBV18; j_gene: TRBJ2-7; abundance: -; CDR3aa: CASSFGTGKNEQYF; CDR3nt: TGTGCCAGCTCATTTGGGACAGGGAAGAACGAGCAGTACTTC
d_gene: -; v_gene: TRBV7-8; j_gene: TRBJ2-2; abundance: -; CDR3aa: CASSFSSRANTGELFF; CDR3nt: TGTGCCAGCAGCTTCTCGTCCAGGGCGAACACCGGGGAGCTGTTTTTT
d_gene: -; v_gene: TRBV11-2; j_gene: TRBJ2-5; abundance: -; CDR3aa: CASSLGQAKVETQYF; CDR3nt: TGTGCCAGCAGCTTAGGGCAGGCAAAAGTGGAGACCCAGTACTTC
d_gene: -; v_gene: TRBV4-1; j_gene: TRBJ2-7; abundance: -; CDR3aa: CASSQNRGGYYEQYF; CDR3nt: TGCGCCAGCAGCCAAAACAGGGGAGGCTACTACGAGCAGTACTTC
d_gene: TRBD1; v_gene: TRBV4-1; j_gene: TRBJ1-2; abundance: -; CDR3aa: CASSQAPGQGKYGYTF; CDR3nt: TGCGCCAGCAGCCAAGCCCCGGGACAGGGAAAGTATGGCTACACCTTC
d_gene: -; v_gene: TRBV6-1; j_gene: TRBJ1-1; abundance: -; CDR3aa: CASIGRAPEAFF; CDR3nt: TGTGCCAGCATTGGGCGGGCCCCTGAAGCTTTCTTT
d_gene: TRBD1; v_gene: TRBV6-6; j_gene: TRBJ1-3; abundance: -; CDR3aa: CASSRQGSGNTIYF; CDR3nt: TGTGCCAGCAGTCGACAGGGCTCTGGAAACACCATATATTTT
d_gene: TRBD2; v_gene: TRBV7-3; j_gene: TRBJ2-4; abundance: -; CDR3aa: CASSSGGENIQYF; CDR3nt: TGTGCCAGCAGCTCGGGGGGGGAAAACATTCAGTACTTC
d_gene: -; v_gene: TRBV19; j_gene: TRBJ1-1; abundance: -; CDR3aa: CASSIRDTTNTEAFF; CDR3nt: TGTGCCAGTAGTATAAGGGACACCACGAACACTGAAGCTTTCTTT
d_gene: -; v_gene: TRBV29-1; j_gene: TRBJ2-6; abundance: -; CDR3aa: CSVAGAQAGANVLTF; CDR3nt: TGCAGCGTTGCTGGGGCCCAAGCTGGGGCCAACGTCCTGACTTTC
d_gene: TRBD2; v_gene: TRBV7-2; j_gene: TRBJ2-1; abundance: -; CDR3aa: CASSTRAGTSLYNEQFF; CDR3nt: TGTGCCAGCAGCACCCGAGCGGGGACTAGCCTCTACAATGAGCAGTTCTTC